The rows below give T cell receptor beta chains drawn from one sample of a study of blood T cell repertoires in COVID-19. Repertoires were generated with immunoSEQ multiplex PCR, while TCRdb's copy carries only in-frame clones and drops some. This table holds about 500,000 clones, about 91% found once. The material sequenced was peripheral blood. Receptors were obtained from a man between 18 and 35 years old with COVID-19, enrolled during active disease. Both conserved end residues are part of each CDR3. Fields, in order: J gene, D gene, V gene, clone size, CDR3 length, CDR3 protein, CDR3 DNA. D genes are given only for firm matches. Clone size is shown for a subset of rows, as once, few, many or a class of expanded clone.

J gene: TRBJ1-1; D gene: -; V gene: TRBV15; clone size: -; CDR3 length: 13; CDR3 protein: CATSRAGNTEAFF; CDR3 DNA: TGTGCCACCAGCAGGGCGGGGAACACTGAAGCTTTCTTT
J gene: TRBJ2-2; D gene: -; V gene: TRBV7-3; clone size: -; CDR3 length: 14; CDR3 protein: CASSLGVDTGELFF; CDR3 DNA: TGTGCCAGCAGCTTAGGAGTTGACACCGGGGAGCTGTTTTTT
J gene: TRBJ2-7; D gene: TRBD2; V gene: TRBV4-2; clone size: -; CDR3 length: 16; CDR3 protein: CASSPHLSSGVYEQYF; CDR3 DNA: TGTGCCAGCAGCCCCCACCTCTCTAGCGGAGTCTACGAGCAGTACTTC
J gene: TRBJ2-1; D gene: -; V gene: TRBV27; clone size: -; CDR3 length: 12; CDR3 protein: CASSLPGHEQFF; CDR3 DNA: TGTGCCAGCAGTTTGCCAGGCCATGAGCAGTTCTTC
J gene: TRBJ1-6; D gene: -; V gene: TRBV7-2; clone size: -; CDR3 length: 14; CDR3 protein: CASSLAGVNSPLHF; CDR3 DNA: TGTGCCAGCAGCTTAGCAGGGGTAAATTCACCCCTCCACTTT
J gene: TRBJ2-7; D gene: TRBD2; V gene: TRBV5-4; clone size: -; CDR3 length: 16; CDR3 protein: CASSRGLAGDSYEQYF; CDR3 DNA: TGTGCCAGCAGTCGCGGACTAGCGGGGGACTCCTACGAGCAGTACTTC
J gene: TRBJ2-1; D gene: TRBD2; V gene: TRBV3-1/TRBV3-2; clone size: -; CDR3 length: 15; CDR3 protein: CASSDSGRSFYEQFF; CDR3 DNA: TGTGCCAGCAGTGACAGCGGGAGGTCTTTCTATGAGCAGTTCTTC
J gene: TRBJ1-1; D gene: -; V gene: TRBV12-3/TRBV12-4; clone size: -; CDR3 length: 13; CDR3 protein: CASSQHDRLEAFF; CDR3 DNA: TGTGCCAGCAGTCAACACGATAGACTTGAAGCTTTCTTT
J gene: TRBJ2-2; D gene: -; V gene: TRBV14; clone size: -; CDR3 length: 16; CDR3 protein: CASSQEELRLGGELFF; CDR3 DNA: TGTGCCAGCAGCCAAGAGGAGCTGAGGTTGGGCGGGGAGCTGTTTTTT
J gene: TRBJ2-3; D gene: -; V gene: TRBV19; clone size: -; CDR3 length: 16; CDR3 protein: CATSHPDRGGADTQYF; CDR3 DNA: TGTGCCACCAGCCATCCCGACAGGGGAGGGGCAGATACGCAGTATTTT
J gene: TRBJ2-1; D gene: TRBD1; V gene: TRBV5-1; clone size: -; CDR3 length: 13; CDR3 protein: CASSWDRRDEQFF; CDR3 DNA: TGCGCCAGCAGCTGGGACAGGAGAGATGAGCAGTTCTTC
J gene: TRBJ2-3; D gene: TRBD1; V gene: TRBV5-4; clone size: -; CDR3 length: 15; CDR3 protein: CASSTRQGRTDTQYF; CDR3 DNA: TGTGCCAGCAGCACAAGACAGGGGCGCACAGATACGCAGTATTTT
J gene: TRBJ1-6; D gene: -; V gene: TRBV27; clone size: -; CDR3 length: 16; CDR3 protein: CASSPLAGSYNSPLHF; CDR3 DNA: TGTGCCAGCAGTCCGTTAGCGGGGTCCTATAATTCACCCCTCCACTTT
J gene: TRBJ1-1; D gene: -; V gene: TRBV6-6; clone size: -; CDR3 length: 15; CDR3 protein: CASSPRPGTDTEAFF; CDR3 DNA: TGTGCCAGCAGCCCCAGACCGGGGACTGACACTGAAGCTTTCTTT
J gene: TRBJ2-1; D gene: TRBD2; V gene: TRBV10-2; clone size: -; CDR3 length: 16; CDR3 protein: CASRSSSGGPYNEQFF; CDR3 DNA: TGCGCCAGCAGGTCGTCTAGCGGGGGACCCTACAATGAGCAGTTCTTC
J gene: TRBJ2-7; D gene: TRBD2; V gene: TRBV5-1; clone size: -; CDR3 length: 15; CDR3 protein: CASSLAASGAYEQYF; CDR3 DNA: TGCGCCAGCAGCTTGGCTGCTAGCGGAGCCTACGAGCAGTACTTC
J gene: TRBJ2-3; D gene: -; V gene: TRBV29-1; clone size: -; CDR3 length: 13; CDR3 protein: CSVEERLSDTQYF; CDR3 DNA: TGCAGCGTTGAAGAGCGCCTATCAGATACGCAGTATTTT
J gene: TRBJ1-6; D gene: -; V gene: TRBV6-5; clone size: -; CDR3 length: 15; CDR3 protein: CASSYSLGSRTPLHF; CDR3 DNA: TGTGCCAGCAGTTACTCGCTGGGGAGTAGGACACCCCTCCACTTT
J gene: TRBJ2-5; D gene: TRBD2; V gene: TRBV11-2; clone size: -; CDR3 length: 17; CDR3 protein: CASSLIVRSGGQETQYF; CDR3 DNA: TGTGCCAGCAGTCTGATAGTGAGAAGCGGGGGTCAAGAGACCCAGTACTTC
J gene: TRBJ1-1; D gene: TRBD1; V gene: TRBV14; clone size: -; CDR3 length: 16; CDR3 protein: CASSQGGQGKNTEAFF; CDR3 DNA: TGTGCCAGCAGCCAAGGGGGACAGGGGAAGAACACTGAAGCTTTCTTT
J gene: TRBJ2-5; D gene: -; V gene: TRBV9; clone size: few; CDR3 length: 11; CDR3 protein: CARGLWETQYF; CDR3 DNA: TGTGCCAGGGGGCTCTGGGAGACCCAGTACTTC
J gene: TRBJ2-3; D gene: -; V gene: TRBV5-8; clone size: -; CDR3 length: 16; CDR3 protein: CASSSGAGYRTDTQYF; CDR3 DNA: TGTGCCAGCAGCTCTGGGGCCGGGTATCGCACAGATACGCAGTATTTT
J gene: TRBJ2-7; D gene: -; V gene: TRBV5-1; clone size: -; CDR3 length: 13; CDR3 protein: CASSLSDRYEQYF; CDR3 DNA: TGCGCCAGCAGCCTCTCTGACAGATACGAGCAGTACTTC
J gene: TRBJ1-2; D gene: -; V gene: TRBV20-1; clone size: -; CDR3 length: 11; CDR3 protein: CSARTGYGYTF; CDR3 DNA: TGCAGTGCCCGGACGGGATATGGCTACACCTTC
J gene: TRBJ2-3; D gene: -; V gene: TRBV24-1; clone size: -; CDR3 length: 14; CDR3 protein: CATSDSGSTDTQYF; CDR3 DNA: TGTGCCACCAGTGATTCGGGAAGCACAGATACGCAGTATTTT
J gene: TRBJ2-5; D gene: -; V gene: TRBV5-6; clone size: -; CDR3 length: 15; CDR3 protein: CASSLPAQAQETQYF; CDR3 DNA: TGTGCCAGCAGCCTCCCGGCACAGGCCCAAGAGACCCAGTACTTC
J gene: TRBJ2-7; D gene: -; V gene: TRBV18; clone size: once; CDR3 length: 13; CDR3 protein: CASSPRDSYEQYF; CDR3 DNA: TGTGCCAGCTCACCTCGGGATTCCTACGAGCAGTACTTC
J gene: TRBJ2-3; D gene: -; V gene: TRBV12-3/TRBV12-4; clone size: -; CDR3 length: 11; CDR3 protein: CATRGTDTQYF; CDR3 DNA: TGTGCCACGCGAGGCACAGATACGCAGTATTTT
J gene: TRBJ1-1; D gene: -; V gene: TRBV19; clone size: few; CDR3 length: 14; CDR3 protein: CASSIREANTEAFF; CDR3 DNA: TGTGCCAGTAGTATTCGGGAAGCGAACACTGAAGCTTTCTTT
J gene: TRBJ2-7; D gene: -; V gene: TRBV5-5; clone size: -; CDR3 length: 13; CDR3 protein: CASRRQPGTEQYF; CDR3 DNA: TGTGCCAGCAGGAGACAGCCCGGAACCGAGCAGTACTTC
J gene: TRBJ2-1; D gene: TRBD2; V gene: TRBV19; clone size: once; CDR3 length: 13; CDR3 protein: CASKGTNDNEQFF; CDR3 DNA: TGTGCCAGTAAGGGGACTAATGACAATGAGCAGTTCTTC
J gene: TRBJ2-1; D gene: TRBD2; V gene: TRBV2; clone size: -; CDR3 length: 15; CDR3 protein: CASRELAGDYNEQFF; CDR3 DNA: TGTGCCAGCAGGGAGCTAGCGGGAGACTACAATGAGCAGTTCTTC
J gene: TRBJ2-3; D gene: TRBD1; V gene: TRBV7-6; clone size: -; CDR3 length: 16; CDR3 protein: CASSLDPGQYTDTQYF; CDR3 DNA: TGTGCCAGCAGCTTAGACCCGGGACAGTACACAGATACGCAGTATTTT
J gene: TRBJ2-3; D gene: TRBD2; V gene: TRBV12-5; clone size: -; CDR3 length: 15; CDR3 protein: CASGLSAGGGDTQYF; CDR3 DNA: TGTGCTAGTGGTTTGTCCGCGGGAGGGGGGGATACGCAGTATTTT
J gene: TRBJ2-3; D gene: TRBD2; V gene: TRBV5-8; clone size: -; CDR3 length: 14; CDR3 protein: CATLAGSATDTQYF; CDR3 DNA: TGTGCCACCCTAGCGGGATCGGCCACAGATACGCAGTATTTT
J gene: TRBJ2-3; D gene: TRBD2; V gene: TRBV25-1; clone size: -; CDR3 length: 15; CDR3 protein: CASSQRTSGSKTQYF; CDR3 DNA: TGTGCCAGCAGCCAACGGACTAGCGGGAGTAAGACGCAGTATTTT
J gene: TRBJ2-1; D gene: -; V gene: TRBV12-3/TRBV12-4; clone size: -; CDR3 length: 11; CDR3 protein: CATAGGLRKFF; CDR3 DNA: TGTGCCACCGCAGGTGGATTGCGTAAGTTCTTC
J gene: TRBJ2-7; D gene: -; V gene: TRBV6-1; clone size: -; CDR3 length: 13; CDR3 protein: CASSDWAIHEQYF; CDR3 DNA: TGTGCCAGCAGTGATTGGGCGATCCACGAGCAGTACTTC
J gene: TRBJ2-7; D gene: TRBD2; V gene: TRBV10-2; clone size: few; CDR3 length: 15; CDR3 protein: CASSGTGTTSYEQYF; CDR3 DNA: TGCGCCAGCAGCGGGACCGGGACTACCTCCTACGAGCAGTACTTC
J gene: TRBJ2-3; D gene: TRBD2; V gene: TRBV5-1; clone size: -; CDR3 length: 17; CDR3 protein: CASSPARGGESTDTQYF; CDR3 DNA: TGCGCCAGCAGCCCCGCTCGGGGGGGAGAGTCCACAGATACGCAGTATTTT
J gene: TRBJ2-1; D gene: -; V gene: TRBV7-9; clone size: -; CDR3 length: 12; CDR3 protein: CASSGGNTEQFF; CDR3 DNA: TGTGCCAGCAGCGGGGGGAATACCGAGCAGTTCTTC
J gene: TRBJ2-1; D gene: TRBD2; V gene: TRBV6-5; clone size: once; CDR3 length: 15; CDR3 protein: CASSYRASGYNEQFF; CDR3 DNA: TGTGCCAGCAGTTATCGGGCTAGCGGCTACAATGAGCAGTTCTTC
J gene: TRBJ1-5; D gene: -; V gene: TRBV5-1; clone size: -; CDR3 length: 15; CDR3 protein: CASSSEGLENQPQHF; CDR3 DNA: TGCGCCAGCAGCTCTGAGGGTCTGGAAAATCAGCCCCAGCATTTT
J gene: TRBJ1-2; D gene: TRBD1; V gene: TRBV7-2; clone size: -; CDR3 length: 15; CDR3 protein: CASSLQGGNEGGYTF; CDR3 DNA: TGTGCCAGCAGCTTACAAGGGGGCAATGAGGGAGGCTACACCTTC
J gene: TRBJ2-3; D gene: -; V gene: TRBV24-1; clone size: -; CDR3 length: 15; CDR3 protein: CATSDFRLSTDTQYF; CDR3 DNA: TGTGCCACCAGTGATTTTCGTCTGAGCACAGATACGCAGTATTTT
J gene: TRBJ1-2; D gene: TRBD1; V gene: TRBV7-2; clone size: -; CDR3 length: 13; CDR3 protein: CASSLGQGGGYTF; CDR3 DNA: TGTGCCAGCAGCTTGGGACAGGGTGGTGGCTACACCTTC